This is a list of T cell receptor beta chains from one sample in a study of metastatic and nonmetastatic thyroid tumors. TCRdb re-called the PCR reads with MiXCR. The sample consists of some 20,000 clones, around 17% of them appearing once. The sequencing input was blood. These receptors all come from a male donor with papillary thyroid cancer or a benign thyroid nodule (not recorded which). Some clones in this sample may be carry-over from other donors' samples. Each CDR3 is given without its conserved first and last residue. The D gene is left open where the match is weak.

CDR3aa,v_gene,d_gene
ASSYGQVCYSPLH,TRBV6-5,TRBD1
ASRERQGVSLNTEAF,TRBV27,TRBD1
ASSPGQWIETQY,TRBV5-6,.
ASSSGQEEAF,TRBV5-1,TRBD1
ASSPMALAGPEQY,TRBV11-2,TRBD2
ASSLGTVNTEAF,TRBV5-1,.
PSATRTGAGYTQY,TRBV5-6,TRBD1
ASSGQGSNTEAF,TRBV5-1,TRBD1
AWSEPPGAGNTIY,TRBV30,.
ASSLRQGAGRYGYT,TRBV12-3/TRBV12-4,TRBD1
ASSFISYNEQF,TRBV5-8,.
ASSQDRIRQY,TRBV14,.
ASSPPAETQY,TRBV5-1,.
ASSSRTPTYEQY,TRBV5-1,.
ASSEQGQGAISTQY,TRBV6-4,TRBD1
AGSLRFAGGCEQY,TRBV27,TRBD2
ASSLDDYEQY,TRBV5-6,.
ASSYPGQGVDTEAF,TRBV5-1,TRBD1
ASSLEQGVRTEAF,TRBV5-6,.
VSSFLGLDYYEQY,TRBV12-3/TRBV12-4,.
ASSHVGQGQAF,TRBV14,.
ASRLQGRSTDTQY,TRBV7-2,TRBD1